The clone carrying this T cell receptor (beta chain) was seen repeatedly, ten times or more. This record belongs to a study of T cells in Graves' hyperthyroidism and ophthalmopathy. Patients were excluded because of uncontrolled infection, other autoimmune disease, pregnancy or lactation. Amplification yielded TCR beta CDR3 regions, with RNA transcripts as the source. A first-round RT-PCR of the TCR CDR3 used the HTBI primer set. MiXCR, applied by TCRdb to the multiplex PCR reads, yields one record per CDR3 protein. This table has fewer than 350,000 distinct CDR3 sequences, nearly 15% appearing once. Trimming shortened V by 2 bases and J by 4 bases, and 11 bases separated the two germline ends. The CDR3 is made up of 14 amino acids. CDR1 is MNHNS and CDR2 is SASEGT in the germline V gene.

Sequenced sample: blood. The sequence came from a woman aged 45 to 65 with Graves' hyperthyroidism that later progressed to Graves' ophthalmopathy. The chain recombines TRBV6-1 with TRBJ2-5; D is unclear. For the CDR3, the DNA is TGTGCCAGCAGTGAAATCCCGGTGGGAGAGACCCAGTACTTC. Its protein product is CASSEIPVGETQYF.